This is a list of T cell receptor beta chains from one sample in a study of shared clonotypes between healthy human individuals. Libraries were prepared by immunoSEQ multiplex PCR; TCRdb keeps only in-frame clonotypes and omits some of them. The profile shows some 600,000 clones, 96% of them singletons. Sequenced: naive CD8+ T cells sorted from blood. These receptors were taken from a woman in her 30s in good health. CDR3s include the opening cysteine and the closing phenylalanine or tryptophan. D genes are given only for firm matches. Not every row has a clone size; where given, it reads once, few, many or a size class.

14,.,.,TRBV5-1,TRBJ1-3,TGCGCCAGCAGCTTGGCCGATGGGGGAAACACCATATATTTT,CASSLADGGNTIYF
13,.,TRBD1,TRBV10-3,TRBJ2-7,TGTGCCAACTCTCCGGGACAGGTCTCCGAGCAGTACTTC,CANSPGQVSEQYF
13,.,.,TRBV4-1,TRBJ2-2,TGCGCCAGCAGCCAGGCAGACACCGGGGAGCTGTTTTTT,CASSQADTGELFF
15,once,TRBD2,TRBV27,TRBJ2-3,TGTGCCAGCAGTATGACTAGCGGGATGAGAGATACGCAGTATTTT,CASSMTSGMRDTQYF
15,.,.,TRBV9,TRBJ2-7,TGTGCCAGCAGCGTGGGGTCGGGACACCTGTACGAGCAGTACTTC,CASSVGSGHLYEQYF
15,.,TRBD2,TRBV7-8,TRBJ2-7,TGTGCCAGCAGCTTAGTTAGCGGGAGTAGCCACGAGCAGTACTTC,CASSLVSGSSHEQYF
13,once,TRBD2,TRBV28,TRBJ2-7,TGTGCCACCAGGACTAGCGGGGCCTACGAGCAGTACTTC,CATRTSGAYEQYF
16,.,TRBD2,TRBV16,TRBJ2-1,TGTGCCAGCAGCCAAACCGGGACTAGCGGTTACAATGAGCAGTTCTTC,CASSQTGTSGYNEQFF
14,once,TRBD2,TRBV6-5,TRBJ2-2,TGTGCCAGCACATGGGGGGGTAACACCGGGGAGCTGTTTTTT,CASTWGGNTGELFF
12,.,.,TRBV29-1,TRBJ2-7,TGCAGCGTTGCCCCGGATTCCTACGAGCAGTACTTC,CSVAPDSYEQYF
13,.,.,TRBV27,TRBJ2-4,TGTGCCAGCAGGGGGGGAGTCGTGAACATTCAGTACTTC,CASRGGVVNIQYF
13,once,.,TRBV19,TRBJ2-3,TGTGCCAGTAGGCAGGAGAGCACAGATACGCAGTATTTT,CASRQESTDTQYF
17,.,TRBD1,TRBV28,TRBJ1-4,TGTGCCAGCAGTTCCCTACGGTGGGGGACAGGGTTGGAAAAACTGTTTTTT,CASSSLRWGTGLEKLFF
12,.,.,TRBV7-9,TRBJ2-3,TGTGCCAGCATGGCGGGCACAGATACGCAGTATTTT,CASMAGTDTQYF
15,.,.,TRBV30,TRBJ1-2,TGTGCCTGGAGTACAATAGGGGGGACCTTCTATGGCTACACCTTC,CAWSTIGGTFYGYTF
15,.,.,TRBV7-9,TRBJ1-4,TGTGCCAGCAGCCCTTCGGGGGGGGCTAATGAAAAACTGTTTTTT,CASSPSGGANEKLFF
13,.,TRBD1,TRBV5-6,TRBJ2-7,TGTGCCAGCAGCTTACAGGGGGCGCTTGAGCAGTACTTC,CASSLQGALEQYF
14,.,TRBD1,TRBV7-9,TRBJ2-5,TGTGCCAGCAGCCCCACAGGGGCCCAAGAGACCCAGTACTTC,CASSPTGAQETQYF
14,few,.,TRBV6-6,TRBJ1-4,TGTGCCAGCAGTTTAGGATCATCGGGGGAAAAACTGTTTTTT,CASSLGSSGEKLFF
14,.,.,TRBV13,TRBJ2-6,TGTGCCAGCAGCTGGAGCTCTGGGGCCAACGTCCTGACTTTC,CASSWSSGANVLTF
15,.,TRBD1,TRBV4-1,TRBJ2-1,TGCGCCAGCAGCCAAGCCGGGACAGGGTTGAATGAGCAGTTCTTC,CASSQAGTGLNEQFF
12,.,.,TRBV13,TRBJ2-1,TGTGCCAGCAGCCAGGGCCCCAATGAGCAGTTCTTC,CASSQGPNEQFF
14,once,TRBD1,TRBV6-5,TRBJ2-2,TGTGCCAGCAGGCGGACAGGGAACACCGGGGAGCTGTTTTTT,CASRRTGNTGELFF
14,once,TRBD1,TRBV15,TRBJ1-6,TGTGCCACCAGCACCCGACAGGGCGGCTCACCCCTCCACTTT,CATSTRQGGSPLHF
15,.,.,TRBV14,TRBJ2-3,TGTGCCAGCAGCCAAGTGGCACTTAACACAGATACGCAGTATTTT,CASSQVALNTDTQYF
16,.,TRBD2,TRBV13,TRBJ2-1,TGTGCCAGCAGCGAGAGATGGCGGGAGGTAGACAATGAGCAGTTCTTC,CASSERWREVDNEQFF
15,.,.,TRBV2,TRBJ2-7,TGTGCCAGCAGTGTGACGGAGGGAAGCTCCTACGAGCAGTACTTC,CASSVTEGSSYEQYF
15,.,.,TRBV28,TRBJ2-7,TGTGCCAGCAGTTTAGAATTCGCTGGGACCTACGAGCAGTACTTC,CASSLEFAGTYEQYF
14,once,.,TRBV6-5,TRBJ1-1,TGTGCCAGCAGTTACGGCAGGATGAACACTGAAGCTTTCTTT,CASSYGRMNTEAFF
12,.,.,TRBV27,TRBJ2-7,TGTGCCAGCAGCTCCACAGGGTTCGAGCAGTACTTC,CASSSTGFEQYF
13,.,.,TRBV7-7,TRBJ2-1,TGTGCCAGCAGCTTAGGTGGCGGGACTGAGCAGTTCTTC,CASSLGGGTEQFF
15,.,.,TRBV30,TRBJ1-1,TGTGCCTGGAGTGTTGGGCAGGGCCGACGCCCTGAAGCTTTCTTT,CAWSVGQGRRPEAFF
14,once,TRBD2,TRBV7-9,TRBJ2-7,TGTGCCAGCACCCGTACGGGGGGGGGCTACGAGCAGTACTTC,CASTRTGGGYEQYF
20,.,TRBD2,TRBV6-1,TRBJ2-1,TGTGCCAGCAGTGAAAGGGTGACTAGCGGGAGCGGGCTGGGAATCAATGAGCAGTTCTTC,CASSERVTSGSGLGINEQFF
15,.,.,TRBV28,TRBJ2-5,TGTGCCAGCAGTTTTCCCTCACAGGGTGGAGAGACCCAGTACTTC,CASSFPSQGGETQYF
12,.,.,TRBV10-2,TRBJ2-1,TGCGCCAGCAGTGAGTTTTCCAATGAGCAGTTCTTC,CASSEFSNEQFF
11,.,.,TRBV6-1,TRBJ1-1,TGTGCCGCGGATATGAACACTGAAGCTTTCTTT,CAADMNTEAFF
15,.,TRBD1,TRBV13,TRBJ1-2,TGTGCCAGCAGCAATCCGCAGGGGGCGGACTATGGCTACACCTTC,CASSNPQGADYGYTF
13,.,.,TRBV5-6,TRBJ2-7,TGTGCCAGCAGCTTGGAGTCGCGGGGCGAGCAGTACTTC,CASSLESRGEQYF
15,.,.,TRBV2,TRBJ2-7,TGTGCCAGCAGTGAAGGCAGGGGAACAGGCTACGAGCAGTACTTC,CASSEGRGTGYEQYF
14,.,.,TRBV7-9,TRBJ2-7,TGTGCCAGCAGCTGGACCGGGACAACGGGGGAGCAGTACTTC,CASSWTGTTGEQYF
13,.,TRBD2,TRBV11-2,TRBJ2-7,TGTGCCAGCAGCTGGACTAGCGACTACGAGCAGTACTTC,CASSWTSDYEQYF
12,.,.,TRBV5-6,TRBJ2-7,TGTGCCAGCAGCTTGCTTTCCTACGAGCAGTACTTC,CASSLLSYEQYF
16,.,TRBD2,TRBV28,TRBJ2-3,TGTGCCAGCAGCCTGGGGACTAGCGGGAGGGTAGATACGCAGTATTTT,CASSLGTSGRVDTQYF
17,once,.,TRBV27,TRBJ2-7,TGTGCCAGCAGTTTATCGCTAAACCGAATCCCGGGGGACGAGCAGTACTTC,CASSLSLNRIPGDEQYF
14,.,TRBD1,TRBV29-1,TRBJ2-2,TGCAGCGTGGGGCGCGACAGGGGCACCGGGGAGCTGTTTTTT,CSVGRDRGTGELFF
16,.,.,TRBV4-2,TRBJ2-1,TGTGCCAGCAGCCAAGATTTCGAGTTTCCCTACAATGAGCAGTTCTTC,CASSQDFEFPYNEQFF
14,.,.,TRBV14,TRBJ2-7,TGTGCCAGCAGCCCCGGCCCAGGCTCCTACGAGCAGTACTTC,CASSPGPGSYEQYF
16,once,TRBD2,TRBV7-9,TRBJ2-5,TGTGCCAGCAGCCCAACCAAGCGGGAGGGCCAAGAGACCCAGTACTTC,CASSPTKREGQETQYF
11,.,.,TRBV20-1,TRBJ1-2,TGCAGTGCTACAGGGAGGCGCGGCTACACCTTC,CSATGRRGYTF
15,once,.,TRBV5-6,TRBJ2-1,TGTGCCAGCAGCTTCAGCTGGAGCTCCTACAATGAGCAGTTCTTC,CASSFSWSSYNEQFF
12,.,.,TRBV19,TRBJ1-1,TGTGCCAGTAGTAGGTTCGGCACTGAAGCTTTCTTT,CASSRFGTEAFF
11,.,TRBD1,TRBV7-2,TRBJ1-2,TGTGCCAGCAGCTTCCAGACAGGGGATTCCTTC,CASSFQTGDSF
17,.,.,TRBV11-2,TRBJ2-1,TGTGCCAGCAGCCCGATTGGTGGGGGAAGGCCCAACAATGAGCAGTTCTTC,CASSPIGGGRPNNEQFF
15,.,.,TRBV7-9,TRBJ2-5,TGTGCCAGCAGCTTGGCGGGACAGACACAAGAGACCCAGTACTTC,CASSLAGQTQETQYF
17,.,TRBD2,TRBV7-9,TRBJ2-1,TGTGCCAGCAGCTTAGGGACTAGCGGGAGGTCCTACAATGAGCAGTTCTTC,CASSLGTSGRSYNEQFF
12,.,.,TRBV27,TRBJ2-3,TGTGCCAGCAGTCATTACGGAGATACGCAGTATTTT,CASSHYGDTQYF